This record looks at one T cell receptor beta chain sequence and its context. Sorting used thawed, overnight-rested PBMC stained with anti-CD3, a viability dye and GMM-loaded CD1B tetramer. CD1B tetramers were loaded with Rhodococcus equi-derived C32 glucose monomycolate. Tetramer-negative cells, approximately 90,000 per donor, were also sorted. The data were taken from a study of T cells in tuberculosis. CDR1 LNHNV and CDR2 YYDKDF come from the germline V gene (reference sequence). The V end lost 8 bases, the J end lost 5 bases, and 18 bases lay between the germline ends. The CDR3 loop spans 14 amino acids. TCRdb keeps only in-frame clones here, not all; method: immunoSEQ multiplex PCR. The sample yields about 88,000 clones, approximately 90% seen once. Overall study findings and caveats: Some low-affinity tetramer-binding T cells may be absent from this sample.

The source material was CD1b-GMM tetramer-negative cells sorted from PBMCs. This chain links TRBV15 with TRBJ1-2; D may be TRBD1 (5 bases). This TCR was sampled from an adult woman with latent tuberculosis. CDR3 region: CATSSEGRQYGYTF. CDR3 nucleotides: TGTGCCACCTCGTCGGAGGGGCGCCAGTATGGCTACACCTTC.